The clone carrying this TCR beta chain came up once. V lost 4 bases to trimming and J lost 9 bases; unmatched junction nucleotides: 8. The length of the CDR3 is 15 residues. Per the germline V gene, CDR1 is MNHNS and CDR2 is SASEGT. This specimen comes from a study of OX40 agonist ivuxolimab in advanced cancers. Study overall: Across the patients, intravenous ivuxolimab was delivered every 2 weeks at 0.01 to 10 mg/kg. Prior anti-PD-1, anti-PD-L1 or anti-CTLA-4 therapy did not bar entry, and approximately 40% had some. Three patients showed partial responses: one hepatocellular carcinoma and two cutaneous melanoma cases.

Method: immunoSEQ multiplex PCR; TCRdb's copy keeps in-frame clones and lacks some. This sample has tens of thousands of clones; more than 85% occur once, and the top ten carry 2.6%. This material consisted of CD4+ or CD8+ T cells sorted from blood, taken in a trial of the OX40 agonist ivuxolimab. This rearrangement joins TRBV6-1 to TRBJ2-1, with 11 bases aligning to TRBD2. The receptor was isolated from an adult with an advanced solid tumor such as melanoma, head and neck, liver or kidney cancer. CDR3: CASSVAGLAGGEQFF. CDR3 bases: TGTGCCAGCAGTGTAGCCGGACTAGCGGGTGGTGAGCAGTTCTTC.